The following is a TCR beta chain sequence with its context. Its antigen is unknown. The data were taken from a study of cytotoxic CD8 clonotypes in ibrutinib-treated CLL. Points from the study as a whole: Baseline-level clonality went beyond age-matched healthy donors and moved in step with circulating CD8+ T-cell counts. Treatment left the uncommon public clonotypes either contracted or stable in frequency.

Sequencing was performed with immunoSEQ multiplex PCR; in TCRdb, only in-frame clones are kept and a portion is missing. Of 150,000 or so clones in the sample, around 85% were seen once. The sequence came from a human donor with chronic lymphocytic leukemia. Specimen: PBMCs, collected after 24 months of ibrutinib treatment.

The CDR3 region has the DNA TGTGCCAGCAGTCGGACAGGCCAGAACACTGAAGCTTTCTTT. Protein product: CASSRTGQNTEAFF. The rearrangement links TRBV6-1 to TRBJ1-1; 7 nucleotides align to TRBD1. Germline-derived CDR1 and CDR2 are MNHNS and SASEGT. J lost 1 base, V lost 5 bases, and 4 bases had no gene match. This CDR3 contains 14 residues.